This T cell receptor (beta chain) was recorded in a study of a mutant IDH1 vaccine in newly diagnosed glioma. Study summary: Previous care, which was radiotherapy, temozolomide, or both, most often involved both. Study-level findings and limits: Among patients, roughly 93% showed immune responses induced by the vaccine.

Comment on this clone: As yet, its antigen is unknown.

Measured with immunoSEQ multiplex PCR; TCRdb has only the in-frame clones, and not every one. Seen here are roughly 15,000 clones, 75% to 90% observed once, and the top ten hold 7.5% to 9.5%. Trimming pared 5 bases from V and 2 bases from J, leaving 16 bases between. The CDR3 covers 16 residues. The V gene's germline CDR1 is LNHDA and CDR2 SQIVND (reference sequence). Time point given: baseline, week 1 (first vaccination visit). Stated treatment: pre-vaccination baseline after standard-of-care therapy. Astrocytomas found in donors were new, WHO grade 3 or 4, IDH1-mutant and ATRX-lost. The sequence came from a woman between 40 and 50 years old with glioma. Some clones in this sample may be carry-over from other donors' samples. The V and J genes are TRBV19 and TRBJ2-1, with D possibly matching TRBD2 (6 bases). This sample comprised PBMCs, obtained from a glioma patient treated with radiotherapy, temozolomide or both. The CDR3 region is CASSPPSGGAYNEQFF. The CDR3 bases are TGTGCCAGTAGTCCCCCGTCCGGCGGGGCCTACAATGAGCAGTTCTTC.